These 8 T cell receptor beta chains originate from one sample sequenced in a study of blood T cell repertoires in COVID-19. Repertoires were generated with immunoSEQ multiplex PCR, while TCRdb's copy carries only in-frame clones and drops some. The sample comprises around 250,000 clones, over 70% of which are singletons, and more than 6.5% rests with the top ten. The sample comprised peripheral blood. These receptors were collected from a man in his forties with active or convalescent COVID-19.

In this sample, this clone turned up once. This chain connects TRBV30 to TRBJ2-5; 9 nucleotides line up with TRBD1. This CDR3 is built from 12 residues. In germline, CDR1 is GTSNPN, CDR2 SVGIG (reference sequence). The DNA of the CDR3 is TGTGCAACAGGGGGCGCGAGGGAGACCCAGTACTTC. As protein: CATGGARETQYF.

This rearrangement joins TRBV15 to TRBJ1-6; D unclear. V gave up 5 bases and J gave up 9 bases, with 11 bases separating them. The CDR3 has 13 residues. Per the germline V gene, CDR1 is LNHNV and CDR2 is YYDKDF (reference sequence). CDR3: CATSAQRGSPLHF. The CDR3 bases are TGTGCCACCAGCGCTCAACGGGGTTCACCCCTCCACTTT.

This rearrangement joins TRBV2 to TRBJ2-6, with 10 bases aligning to TRBD2. Germline values: CDR1 SNHLY, CDR2 FYNNEI. J gave up 0 bases and V 6 bases, and 8 bases lay outside the gene matches. The CDR3 is 18 amino acids. The CDR3 DNA reads as TGTGCCAGCAGCCGGACTAGCGGTATGGTCTCTGGGGCCAACGTCCTGACTTTC. Protein product: CASSRTSGMVSGANVLTF.

This chain links TRBV11-2 with TRBJ2-1; 8 bases fit TRBD2. This CDR3 has 16 amino acids. V gave up 4 bases and J gave up 8 bases; unmatched junction bases: 13. Per germline, CDR1 SGHAT and CDR2 FQNNGV. CDR3 in DNA: TGTGCCAGCAGCTCAAGTGGCGGGAGGAGGGAAGATGAGCAGTTCTTC. It yields the protein CASSSSGGRREDEQFF.

The chain joins TRBV7-3 to TRBJ2-3, with unresolved D. Germline values: CDR1 SGHTA, CDR2 FQGTGA. Trimming shortened V by 1 base and J by 2 bases, and 16 bases separated the two germline ends. This CDR3 has 17 residues. As DNA, the CDR3 is TGTGCCAGCAGCTTAAACCCGCTGGGCACCAACACAGATACGCAGTATTTT. Residues: CASSLNPLGTNTDTQYF.

V is TRBV6-2 or TRBV6-3 and J is TRBJ2-7, with D perhaps TRBD2 (6 bases). Trimming pared 5 bases from V and 5 bases from J, leaving 16 bases between. The CDR3 covers 14 residues. CDR1 is MNHEY and CDR2 is SVGEGT in the germline V gene. The CDR3 spells CASSARLDPHEQYF. The CDR3 coding sequence is TGTGCCAGCAGTGCGAGACTAGATCCCCACGAGCAGTACTTC.

This clone came up once. The chain carries TRBV11-2 and TRBJ1-1; a weak D match, TRBD1 (5 bases). The CDR3 length is 17 residues. Looked up from germline, CDR1 is SGHAT and CDR2 is FQNNGV. The V end was cut by 5 bases, the J end by 2 bases, with 21 bases between. CDR3 nucleotides: TGTGCCAGCAGCCGCGATGGTTGGGGGGAATATAACACTGAAGCTTTCTTT. It is translated as CASSRDGWGEYNTEAFF.

The rearrangement uses TRBV5-4 and TRBJ2-1; D is perhaps TRBD1 (5 bases). Trimming left V 4 bases short and J 8 bases short, with 13 bases between. The CDR3 is 13 amino acids. Germline CDR1 is SGHNT and CDR2 is YYREEE (reference sequence). The CDR3 nucleotides are TGTGCCAGCAGCCGGCAGGGATCAGATGAGCAGTTCTTC. Its translation: CASSRQGSDEQFF.